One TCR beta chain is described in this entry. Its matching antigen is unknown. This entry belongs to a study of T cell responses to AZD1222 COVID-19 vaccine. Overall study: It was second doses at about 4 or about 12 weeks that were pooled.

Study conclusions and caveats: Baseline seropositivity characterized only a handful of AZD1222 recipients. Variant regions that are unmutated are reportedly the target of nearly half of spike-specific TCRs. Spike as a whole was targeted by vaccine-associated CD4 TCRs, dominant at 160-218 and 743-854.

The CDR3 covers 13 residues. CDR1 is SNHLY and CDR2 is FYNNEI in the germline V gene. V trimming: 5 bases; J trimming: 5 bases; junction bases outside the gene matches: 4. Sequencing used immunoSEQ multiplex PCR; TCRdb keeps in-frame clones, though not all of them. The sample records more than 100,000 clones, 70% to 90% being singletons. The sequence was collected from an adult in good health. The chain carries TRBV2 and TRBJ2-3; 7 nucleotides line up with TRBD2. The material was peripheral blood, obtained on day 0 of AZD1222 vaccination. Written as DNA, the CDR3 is TGTGCCAGCAGTAGGACTAGTTTAGATACGCAGTATTTT. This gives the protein CASSRTSLDTQYF. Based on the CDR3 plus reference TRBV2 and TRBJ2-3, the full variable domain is EPEVTQTPSHQVTQMGQEVILRCVPISNHLYFYWYRQILGQKVEFLVSFYNNEISEKSEIFDDQFSVERPDGSNFTLKIRSTKLEDSAMYFCASSRTSLDTQYFGPGTRLTVL.